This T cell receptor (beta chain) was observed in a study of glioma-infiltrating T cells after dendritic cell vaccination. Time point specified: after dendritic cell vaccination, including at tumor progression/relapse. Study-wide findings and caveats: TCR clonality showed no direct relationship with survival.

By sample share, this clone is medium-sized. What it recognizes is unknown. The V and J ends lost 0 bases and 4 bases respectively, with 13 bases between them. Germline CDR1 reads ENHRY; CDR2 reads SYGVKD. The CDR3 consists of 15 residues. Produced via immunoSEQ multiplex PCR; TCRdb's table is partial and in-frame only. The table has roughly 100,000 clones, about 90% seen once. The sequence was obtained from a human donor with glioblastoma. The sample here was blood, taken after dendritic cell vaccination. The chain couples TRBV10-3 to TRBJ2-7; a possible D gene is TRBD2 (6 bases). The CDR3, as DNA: TGTGCCATCAGTGAGTCCGCCAACGGGGGTTACGAGCAGTACTTC. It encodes CAISESANGGYEQYF.